Detailed here is one T cell receptor beta chain. This clonotype was counted at least ten times. Its antigen target is currently unknown. One base away there is no much larger clone; base qualities are not given. This entry comes from a study of beta chain bispecific antibodies for T cell cancers (TCRdb year 2021). For context, the study as a whole: Healthy donor T cells were cocultured with T cell leukemia lines and bispecific antibodies, then TRBV sequencing of surviving cells measured the depletion of each TRBV family. Jurkat cells expressed surface TRBV12 (TRBV12-3), and HPB-ALL cells expressed surface TRBV5-5. Broader findings and caveats from the paper: Each sequenced sample mixed leukemia cell line cells with normal T cells, and most targeted TRBV signal came from the leukemia cells rather than normal T cells. Cross-reactivity of the anti-TRBV5-5 antibody with TRBV5-6 was attributed to high sequence similarity between the two genes.

Including the terminal cysteine and phenylalanine, the CDR3 comprises 13 residues. Only the CDR3 DNA stays, 39 bases, in frame from base 1. V and J lose 7 bases and 5 bases, and a span of 12 bases separates them. The germline V gene specifies MDHEN as CDR1 and SYDVKM as CDR2. Unique molecular identifier barcodes were built into the libraries and used for clonotype quantification. Qiagen AllPrep DNA/RNA Micro kits were used to isolate total RNA, and an Agilent TapeStation was used to check RNA quality. TCR beta libraries were built by 5' RACE: cDNA synthesis followed by two PCR steps using TCR beta constant-region gene-specific primers. TCR beta libraries were sequenced on an Illumina MiSeq platform. The study's processing was this. Reads were processed with MIGEC, MiXCR and VDJtools. To get a clonotype's frequency, the unique molecular identifiers belonging to that clonotype were divided by all unique molecular identifiers in the sample. Nonfunctional TRBV genes classified in IMGT as pseudogenes or open reading frames, such as TRBV1, TRBV12-1 and TRBV21, were excluded. TCRdb took the public reads, trimmed them with fastp at Q25, ran MiXCR for clone calling and kept in-frame beta chains. Rows with one shared CDR3 protein collapse into an entry with the most common genes and DNA. In this record, the V and J calls reflect TCRdb's handling and not the investigators' own analysis. This sample comprises 20,000 to 25,000 distinct CDR3 sequences, over 2% of them detected only once. The ten largest clones add up to approximately 30% of the sample.

T cells were expanded from blood mononuclear cells for 2 to 3 days using either anti-CD3 antibody OKT3 or CD3/CD28 Dynabeads. Expanded T cells were maintained in RPMI 1640 supplemented with about 9.5% fetal bovine serum, recombinant human IL-2 (roughly 100 IU/ml) and IL-7 (about 4.6 ng/ml). Each coculture mixed around 50,000 target cells and around 50,000 normal T cells with bispecific antibody in around 99 ul and was incubated at 37 degrees C for 15 to 20 hours. Every bispecific antibody was made of two single-chain variable fragments, expressed in a single-chain diabody format carrying a His tag. Healthy human donors supplied the effector T cells, with peripheral blood mononuclear cells isolated from leukapheresis samples using Ficoll density gradient centrifugation.

The source is a human donor in good health. Some clones in this sample may be carry-over from other donors' samples. Sequencing used healthy donor T cells cultured with leukemia cells. The chain uses TRBV28 and TRBJ2-1, with the D gene uncertain. CDR3 sequence: CASNTSPDNEQFF. The nucleotide sequence reads as follows: TGTGCCAGCAATACCTCTCCTGACAATGAGCAGTTCTTC.